The source of this TCR beta chain is a study of technical replicates of blood from a few donors. Profiling relied on immunoSEQ multiplex PCR, and the TCRdb table lists in-frame clones only, not all of them. The sample records 85,000 to 100,000 clones, 95% being singletons. The germline CDR1 and CDR2 sequences are SGHRS and YFSETQ. J gave up 3 bases and V 4 bases, and 2 bases lay outside the gene matches. The CDR3 runs to 13 residues. The V and J genes are TRBV5-1 and TRBJ2-5; 8 bases fit TRBD1. The sequenced material came from T cells isolated from PBMCs. The sequence was collected from a human donor in good health. CDR3 sequence reads: CASSLTGEETQYF. The CDR3 nucleotides are TGCGCCAGCAGCCTGACAGGGGAAGAGACCCAGTACTTC. The complete variable domain, with remaining parts taken from reference TRBV5-1 and TRBJ2-5, reads KAGVTQTPRYLIKTRGQQVTLSCSPISGHRSVSWYQQTPGQGLQFLFEYFSETQRNKGNFPGRFSGRQFSNSRSEMNVSTLELGDSALYLCASSLTGEETQYFGPGTRLLVL.